This TCR beta chain was recorded in a study of regulatory T cells. As for this clone: Antigen: not known.

Every patient with CD3G deficiency had evidence of autoimmunity. Patients aged 2 to 39 years had fewer naive and more memory CD4+ and CD8+ T cells. Sorting split CD4+ cells into CD25-high CD127-low Tregs and CD25-low CD127-high conventional T cells. Whole-study results and caveats: Hydrophobic residues at CDR3 positions 6 and 7 were enriched in conventional CD4+ T cells of CD3G-deficient patients. In patients, unique TRB V-J pairs were restricted and V/J usage skewed, especially in Tregs.

The V gene end was trimmed by 6 bases and the J gene end by 2 bases; junction bases not matched to a gene: 18. Per germline, CDR1 MGHRA and CDR2 YSYEKL. The CDR3 length is 20 residues. Amplification used 52 TRBV primers and 13 TRBJ primers. Assay used: immunoSEQ multiplex PCR; TCRdb lists only in-frame clones, some missing. Of around 32,000 clones listed, 85% to 95% are singletons. The chain combines TRBV4-1 with TRBJ2-6, with 8 bases that match TRBD1. This clonotype was obtained from a young adult with CD3G deficiency. Input material: conventional CD4+ T cells sorted from blood. The CDR3 DNA follows: TGCGCCAGCAGACCTACCAAGAATCAGGGGGCTGGTGCTGGGGCCAACGTCCTGACTTTC. Encoded protein: CASRPTKNQGAGAGANVLTF.